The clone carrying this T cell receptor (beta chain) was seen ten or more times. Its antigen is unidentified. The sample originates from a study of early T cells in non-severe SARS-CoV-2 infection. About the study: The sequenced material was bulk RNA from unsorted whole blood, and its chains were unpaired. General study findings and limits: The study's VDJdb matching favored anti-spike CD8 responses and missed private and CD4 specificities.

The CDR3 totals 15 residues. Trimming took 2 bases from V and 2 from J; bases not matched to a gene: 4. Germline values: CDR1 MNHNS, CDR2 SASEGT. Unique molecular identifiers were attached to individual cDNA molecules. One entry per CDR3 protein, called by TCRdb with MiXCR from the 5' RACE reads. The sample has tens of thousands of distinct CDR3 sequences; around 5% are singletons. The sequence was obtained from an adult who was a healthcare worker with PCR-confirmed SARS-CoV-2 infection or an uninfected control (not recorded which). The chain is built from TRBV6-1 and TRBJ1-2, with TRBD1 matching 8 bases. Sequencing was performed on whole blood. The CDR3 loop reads CASSEYRQGNYGYTF. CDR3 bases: TGTGCCAGCAGTGAATATCGACAGGGGAACTATGGCTACACCTTC.